What follows are 19 T cell receptor beta chains derived from one specimen sequenced in a study of PD-1 blockade in classical Hodgkin lymphoma. Every patient was affected by relapse after autologous stem cell transplantation, while exposure to brentuximab vedotin was not uniform. By magnetic negative selection, CD4+ T cells were purified from thawed PBMCs. TCRdb's table, derived via immunoSEQ multiplex PCR, lists solely in-frame clones and lacks some. The sample shows about 4,100 clones, roughly 79% of them seen only once. Sequences were derived from CD4+ T cells from blood, sampled at baseline. The receptors stem from a human donor with classical Hodgkin lymphoma.

CDR3 region: CASSLSTGGGQPQHF. CDR3 nucleotide sequence: TGCGCCAGCAGCTTGAGTACAGGGGGCGGACAGCCCCAGCATTTT. The chain joins TRBV5-1 to TRBJ1-5, with 9 positions matching TRBD1. Germline values: CDR1 SGHRS, CDR2 YFSETQ. The CDR3 has 15 amino acids. Trimming removed 1 base from V and 7 bases from J; junction bases left unmatched: 6.

The chain has TRBV5-5 and TRBJ2-2; the match to TRBD2 covers 10 bases. Germline trimming cut 2 bases from V and 4 bases from J; bases unmatched to any gene: 5. The length of the CDR3 is 16 residues. Germline assignment: CDR1 SGHKS and CDR2 YYEKEE (reference sequence). DNA of the CDR3: TGTGCCAGCAGCTTAAGCGGGGGGGCCATCACCGGGGAGCTGTTTTTT. This gives the protein CASSLSGGAITGELFF.

The chain recombines TRBV7-2 with TRBJ1-1; D perhaps matches TRBD1 (5 bases). Trimming shortened V by 3 bases and J by 3 bases, and 14 bases separated the two germline ends. Germline V lookup: CDR1 SGHTA, CDR2 FQGNSA. The CDR3 has 15 residues. The CDR3 loop is CASSFRYGGDTEAFF. The CDR3 DNA reads TGTGCCAGCAGCTTCAGGTACGGGGGGGACACTGAAGCTTTCTTT.

The chain is built from TRBV10-2 and TRBJ1-1, with D perhaps matching TRBD1 (6 bases). Trimming took 3 bases from V and 3 from J, leaving 17 bases between them. This CDR3 has 16 residues. CDR1 WSHSY and CDR2 SAAADI come from the germline V gene. CDR3 loop: CASSDGGLRGYTEAFF. The CDR3 DNA follows: TGCGCCAGCAGTGACGGGGGCCTAAGGGGATACACTGAAGCTTTCTTT.

This chain links TRBV6-4 with TRBJ1-1; D is ambiguous. Per germline, CDR1 MRHNA and CDR2 SNTAGT. With 2 bases removed from V and 1 base from J, the gap between germline ends came to 8 bases. CDR3 size: 14 residues. The DNA of the CDR3 is TGTGCCAGCAGTGACACTTCGAGGAACACTGAAGCTTTCTTT. Protein: CASSDTSRNTEAFF.

Remarks on this clone: The sample carries other DNA sequences with the same CDR3. The genes are TRBV4-2 and TRBJ1-1; D not certain. The germline V gene encodes CDR1 LGHNA and CDR2 YNFKEQ. The CDR3 extends over 13 amino acids. The V end lost 1 base, the J end lost 7 bases, and 10 bases lay between the germline ends. The chain's CDR3 is CASSQALEGEAFF. The CDR3 DNA reads as TGTGCCAGCAGCCAAGCCCTAGAGGGTGAAGCTTTCTTT.

J is TRBJ1-1 and V is TRBV11-2; D is unclear. The V end was cut by 4 bases, the J end by 1 base, with 10 bases between. The CDR3 length is 14 residues. Germline V CDR1 and CDR2: SGHAT, FQNNGV. Written as DNA, the CDR3 is TGTGCCAGCAGCTCCCAGCTGGGGAACACTGAAGCTTTCTTT. Residues: CASSSQLGNTEAFF.

The gene calls are TRBV5-5 and TRBJ1-4; possible D gene TRBD1, 5 bases. The CDR3 is 13 amino acids. The germline V gene has CDR1 SGHKS and CDR2 YYEKEE (reference sequence). V lost 0 bases and J lost 10, with 10 bases in between. CDR3 DNA: TGTGCCAGCAGCTTGGCGGGGCCCGGAAAACTGTTTTTT. It translates to CASSLAGPGKLFF.

This clone was seen only once. The J gene is TRBJ2-7, the V gene TRBV10-3, with TRBD2 matching over 11 bases. CDR3 length equals 18 residues. The V segment lost 1 base and the J segment 3 bases; nucleotides outside the gene matches: 11. Germline CDR1 is ENHRY and CDR2 is SYGVKD. CDR3 amino acids: CAISELGGTSGVNYEQYV. Here the CDR3 DNA reads TGTGCCATCAGTGAGTTGGGGGGGACTAGCGGAGTAAACTACGAGCAGTACGTC.

The chain is built from TRBV7-3 and TRBJ1-3; D is perhaps TRBD1 (5 bases). Trimming took off 2 bases at V and 4 bases at J, with 18 bases between the two ends. The CDR3 runs to 17 residues. Per germline, CDR1 SGHTA and CDR2 FQGTGA. The CDR3 loop reads CASSLDRPGRGGNTIYF. The CDR3 DNA reads as TGTGCCAGCAGCTTAGATAGGCCAGGGCGCGGAGGAAACACCATATATTTT.

This chain links TRBV18 with TRBJ2-3; no reliable D call. Germline CDR1 and CDR2: KGHSH and LQKENI. The CDR3 is 15 residues long. The V end lost 6 bases, the J end lost 4 bases, and 17 bases lay between the germline ends. The CDR3 loop reads CASSPSPAPADTQYF. The CDR3 DNA reads as TGTGCCAGCTCGCCTTCCCCCGCCCCCGCAGATACGCAGTATTTT.

This clone was observed a few times. The genes are TRBV14 and TRBJ1-1, with D uncertain. This CDR3 is built from 13 residues. CDR1 SGHDN and CDR2 FVKESK come from the germline V gene. The V gene lost 0 bases and the J gene lost 6 bases, with 8 bases spanning the gap. The CDR3 nucleotides read TGTGCCAGCAGCCAAGATATGGGATCTGAAGCTTTCTTT. It encodes CASSQDMGSEAFF.

The genes are TRBV6-6 and TRBJ1-1, with TRBD1 matching over 8 bases. The V gene's germline CDR1 is MNHNY and CDR2 SVGAGI (reference sequence). V lost 2 bases and J lost 4; bases outside the gene matches: 6. The CDR3 extends over 15 amino acids. This CDR3 reads CASSYPLQGGTEAFF. In DNA form, the CDR3 reads TGTGCCAGCAGTTACCCTTTACAGGGGGGCACTGAAGCTTTCTTT.

The J gene is TRBJ2-2, the V gene TRBV28; 7 bases are shared with TRBD2. Germline lookup yields CDR1 MDHEN and CDR2 SYDVKM. The CDR3 is made up of 16 amino acids. V dropped 1 base and J dropped 5; count of bases not matched to a gene: 7. CDR3 amino acids: CASSLLRGGVTGELFF. The CDR3 nucleotides are TGTGCCAGCAGTTTATTACGGGGAGGGGTTACCGGGGAGCTGTTTTTT.

CDR3 region: CASSWDGLMGGGQYF. The DNA for the CDR3 is TGTGCCAGCAGCTGGGACGGATTAATGGGGGGTGGACAGTACTTC. The chain carries TRBV5-4 and TRBJ2-7; D might be TRBD2 (6 bases). This CDR3 has 15 residues. Trimming removed 3 bases from V and 10 bases from J, with 23 bases in between. Looked up from germline, CDR1 is SGHNT and CDR2 is YYREEE (reference sequence). Full variable domain (remainder filled in from reference TRBV5-4 and TRBJ2-7): ETGVTQSPTHLIKTRGQQVTLRCSSQSGHNTVSWYQQALGQGPQFIFQYYREEENGRGNFPPRFSGLQFPNYSSELNVNALELDDSALYLCASSWDGLMGGGQYFGPGTRLTVT.

This chain uses TRBV6-1 with TRBJ2-6, with unresolved D. Trimming shortened V by 2 bases and J by 0 bases, and 5 bases separated the two germline ends. This CDR3 is 15 amino acids long. Germline V gene lookup returns CDR1 MNHNS and CDR2 SASEGT. CDR3 nucleotides: TGTGCCAGCAGTGAATACAGCTCTGGGGCCAACGTCCTGACTTTC. This encodes CASSEYSSGANVLTF.

This rearrangement joins TRBV7-2 to TRBJ2-1; 10 nucleotides agree with TRBD2. Germline lookup yields CDR1 SGHTA and CDR2 FQGNSA. This CDR3 is built from 15 residues. The trim removed 5 bases at V and 6 bases at J, leaving 7 bases unmatched. CDR3 loop: CASSPPLAGANEQFF. In DNA, the CDR3 is TGTGCCAGCAGCCCACCCCTAGCGGGGGCCAATGAGCAGTTCTTC.

This chain links TRBV2 with TRBJ2-5; the match to TRBD2 covers 8 bases. Germline loops: CDR1 SNHLY, CDR2 FYNNEI. The CDR3 loop spans 14 amino acids. After removal of 7 bases from V and 7 bases from J, the junction contained 11 bases not matched to a gene. DNA for the CDR3: TGTGCCAGCACCGTACGGGGGGGAGGGGTGACCCAGTACTTC. Protein sequence: CASTVRGGGVTQYF.

This chain connects TRBV6-1 to TRBJ2-7; 10 bases fit TRBD1. Germline V lookup: CDR1 MNHNS, CDR2 SASEGT. Trimming took 4 bases from V and 8 from J; bases not matched to a gene: 5. The CDR3 runs 13 residues. The CDR3 DNA reads TGTGCCAGCAGTGGACAGGGGGCTAGAAAGCAGTACTTC. Encoded protein: CASSGQGARKQYF.